This T cell receptor (beta chain) was observed in a study of molecular identifiers for immune sequencing clone quantification (dated by TCRdb to 2017 to 2018). Regarding the research as a whole: In a replicate experiment, RNA from 20,000 or 100,000 naive CD8 T cells was split into five aliquots, four of which were sequenced. This methods study benchmarked molecular-identifier clustering-based TCR repertoire sequencing (MIDCIRS) and TCR RNA copy counting, using CD8 T cells to do so. Results the study describes overall, beyond this receptor: Modeling estimated about three recovered TCR RNA copies per cell, compared with about 9.8 by digital PCR, which implies roughly 30% capture efficiency. Naive libraries contained spiked-in Jurkat TCR RNA (around ten copies' worth), which is not part of the donor repertoire. A single cell's worth of spiked-in Jurkat TCR RNA was reported detectable even among 750,000 to 1,000,000 naive CD8 T cells. Highly expanded clone sizes could be underestimated if identical TCR molecules share a barcode. Clones above 20 RNA copies held over 99% of molecules in CMV-specific effector cells but under 1% in naive cells. Without barcode sub-clustering, chimeric consensus sequences inflated TCR diversity; chimeras reached as high as 47%.

Libraries of naive CD8 T cells were generated from around 20,000 to 1,000,000 sorted cells, with 10%, 30% or 50% of the purified RNA used. Naive CD8 T cells, defined as CD8+CD4-CCR7+CD45RA+, were FACS-sorted into RLT Plus buffer on a BD FACSAria II. To test detection sensitivity, Jurkat RNA equivalent to about ten TCR copies was spiked into samples of about 18,000-1,000,000 naive CD8 T cells. CD8 T cells were enriched with RosetteSep CD8+ T Cell Enrichment Cocktail and Ficoll-Paque, followed by ACK red cell lysis. The receptor library was made with PCR. Sequencing was carried out with an Illumina HiSeq 4000. Bulk TCR libraries were prepared as previously described, using TCR primers listed in Table S5. The Qiagen AllPrep DNA/RNA kit was used to purify total RNA. Reads from multiple sequencing runs of the same library were pooled before analysis. As for the authors' bioinformatics: Reads were retained only if an exact TCR constant sequence was present, and the retained reads were trimmed to 150 nt and grouped according to their 12-nt molecular barcodes. Reads in each barcode group were sub-clustered using a 15% Levenshtein threshold, and a quality-weighted consensus sequence was built for each RNA molecule. Non-functional sequences were discarded, and so were lower-count sequences lying one edit away from another sequence. On the basis of fitting two negative binomial distributions, barcode sub-clusters with fewer than 20% of the maximum read count were discarded. TCRdb ran its own pipeline on the public reads, namely fastp trimming at Q25 and MiXCR clone calling, and kept in-frame beta chains. CDR3 protein sequences are deduplicated, and each keeps its most common genes and DNA. These V and J calls derive from TCRdb rather than the authors' analysis. This sample comprises around 480,000 distinct CDR3 sequences, 20% to 25% of them detected only once. The ten top clones hold around 0.86% of the sample.

V ends up 5 bases short and J 3 bases short, with an unmatched junction base count of 17. CDR1 and CDR2 are read off the germline V gene (reference sequence) as DFQATT and SNEGSKA. The cysteine opens and the phenylalanine closes a CDR3 of 17 amino acids. The sequence is cut down to CDR3 DNA, 51 bases in frame from base 1. For this clonotype: The clone's antigen remains unknown. No quality values exist for individual bases; no much larger clone is one base distant.

The V and J genes are TRBV20-1 and TRBJ2-5; 8 bases in between match TRBD2. This TCR was recovered from a human donor in good health. Some libraries in this study had Jurkat cell RNA spiked in. Sequencing was carried out using naive CD8+ T cells from blood, with Jurkat cell RNA spiked in. In the paper's terms, the cell subset or site label means: FACS-sorted CD8+CD4-CCR7+CD45RA+ naive T cells. The DNA reads TGCAGTGCTTGGTTCTCCCCTAAGGGACTAGGTGAAGAGACCCAGTACTTC. The encoded protein is CSAWFSPKGLGEETQYF.